These 21 T cell receptor beta chains share one sample of origin, sequenced in a study of OX40 agonist ivuxolimab in advanced cancers. Here immunoSEQ multiplex PCR was the method, and the copy in TCRdb shows in-frame clones only, minus some. The data show more than 12,000 clones, more than 75% seen once. The starting material was CD4+ or CD8+ T cells sorted from blood, obtained in a trial of the OX40 agonist ivuxolimab. Receptor source: an adult with an advanced solid tumor such as melanoma, head and neck, liver or kidney cancer.

This clone was seen a handful of times. The rearrangement uses TRBV28 and TRBJ1-1; D possibly corresponds to TRBD1 (6 bases). Germline assignment: CDR1 MDHEN and CDR2 SYDVKM. This CDR3 is 13 amino acids long. V lost 2 bases and J lost 11, with 15 bases in between. CDR3: CASSLLQGNSAFF. The CDR3 DNA follows: TGTGCCAGCAGTTTACTGCAGGGGAATTCGGCTTTCTTT.

The chain links TRBV19 to TRBJ1-1; D not resolved. V was trimmed by 3 bases and J by 1 base, leaving 6 bases between them. Per germline, CDR1 LNHDA and CDR2 SQIVND (reference sequence). The length of the CDR3 is 13 residues. CDR3 nucleotide sequence: TGTGCCAGTAGTATCGGCGGGAACACTGAAGCTTTCTTT. As protein: CASSIGGNTEAFF.

CDR3 region: CASSLLINQPQHF. The CDR3 DNA follows: TGTGCCAGCAGTTTATTAATCAATCAGCCCCAGCATTTT. The chain combines TRBV27 with TRBJ1-5; unclear D gene. The CDR3 loop spans 13 amino acids. The ends were cut back, 1 base at V and 3 bases at J, with 4 bases in the middle. The germline V gene encodes CDR1 MNHEY and CDR2 SMNVEV (reference sequence).

This chain joins TRBV7-8 and TRBJ2-3; 7 nucleotides match TRBD2. There are 14 residues in the CDR3. The germline V gene encodes CDR1 SGHVS and CDR2 FQNEAQ. Unmatched junction bases numbered 10, after V lost 7 bases and J lost 6 bases. The CDR3 region has the DNA TGTGCCAGCACATCCAGCGGGGCCCAGGATACGCAGTATTTT. Amino acids: CASTSSGAQDTQYF.

The chain couples TRBV29-1 to TRBJ2-3; D not resolved. Germline CDR1 reads SQVTM; CDR2 reads ANQGSEA. Trimming removed 4 bases at V and 6 bases at J, with 5 bases between. The CDR3 spans 10 residues. The CDR3: CSVVVDTQYF. The DNA for the CDR3 is TGCAGCGTTGTTGTGGATACGCAGTATTTT.

The rearrangement joins TRBV7-9 to TRBJ2-1; 11 bases align to TRBD2. CDR3 length: 15 residues. J was trimmed by 7 bases and V by 4 bases; bases with no gene match: 6. The V gene's germline CDR1 is SEHNR and CDR2 FQNEAQ (reference sequence). The CDR3 DNA is TGTGCCAGCAGCTCAACTAGCGGGAGAATGAATGAGCAGTTCTTC. Translated: CASSSTSGRMNEQFF.

J is TRBJ1-2 and V is TRBV9; D gene unclear. There are 15 residues in the CDR3. The germline V gene has CDR1 SGDLS and CDR2 YYNGEE. V dropped 0 bases and J dropped 1 base, with 10 bases sitting between them. The CDR3 loop is CASSVGQFVNYGYTF. CDR3 bases: TGTGCCAGCAGCGTAGGGCAGTTTGTTAACTATGGCTACACCTTC.

V and J are TRBV19 and TRBJ1-5; D unresolved. V was cut by 7 bases and J by 5 bases, with 12 bases left in between. CDR1 LNHDA and CDR2 SQIVND come from the germline V gene (reference sequence). The CDR3 spans 13 residues. The DNA for the CDR3 is TGTGCCAGTAAGAGCGGGGTTTATCAGCCCCAGCATTTT. Amino acids: CASKSGVYQPQHF.

The chain joins TRBV14 to TRBJ2-2; no firm D call. Germline V lookup: CDR1 SGHDN, CDR2 FVKESK. Trimming left V 1 base short and J 0 bases short, with 9 bases between. The CDR3 length is 16 residues. This CDR3 is CASSQGPSANTGELFF. In DNA form, the CDR3 reads TGTGCCAGCAGCCAAGGTCCCTCGGCGAACACCGGGGAGCTGTTTTTT.

This clone was detected once. J is TRBJ1-1 and V is TRBV7-6; D remains ambiguous. Deletions cut 3 bases from V and 1 base from J, with 9 bases between. CDR1 SGHVS and CDR2 FNYEAQ come from the germline V gene. This CDR3 region has 14 residues. CDR3 protein: CASSLAGWNTEAFF. In DNA, the CDR3 is TGTGCCAGCAGCTTGGCGGGATGGAACACTGAAGCTTTCTTT.

With respect to this clone: Other nucleotide sequences in the sample specify the same CDR3. The CDR3 DNA follows: TGTGCCAGCAGCTTACTACGAGGGGATGAAAAACTGTTTTTT. Translating it yields CASSLLRGDEKLFF. The chain couples TRBV7-2 to TRBJ1-4; TRBD1 might be the D (5 bases). Per the germline V gene, CDR1 is SGHTA and CDR2 is FQGNSA. The CDR3 runs 14 residues. The V end lost 2 bases, the J end lost 6 bases, and 10 bases lay between the germline ends.

The V gene is TRBV5-4, the J gene TRBJ2-3; D is possibly TRBD2 (7 bases). CDR1 and CDR2 (germline): SGHNT, YYREEE (reference sequence). This CDR3 region has 15 residues. Trimming took off 2 bases at V and 5 bases at J, with 15 bases between the two ends. CDR3 in amino acids: CASSFSGGARDTQYF. In DNA, the CDR3 is TGTGCCAGCAGCTTCTCTGGGGGGGCTAGAGATACGCAGTATTTT.

The rearrangement links TRBV7-9 to TRBJ2-3; D remains ambiguous. This CDR3 has 14 amino acids. The germline CDR1 and CDR2 sequences are SEHNR and FQNEAQ (reference sequence). V was pared by 3 bases and J by 4 bases, with 11 bases between. The CDR3 loop reads CASSLDLEADTQYF. CDR3 nucleotides: TGTGCCAGCAGCTTGGACCTCGAGGCAGATACGCAGTATTTT.

The CDR3 DNA sequence: TGCGCCAGCAGCCAAGAGAACAGGGGCGAAAAACTGTTTTTT. Protein: CASSQENRGEKLFF. This sequence joins TRBV4-1 and TRBJ1-4; 7 positions match TRBD1. Per the germline V gene, CDR1 is MGHRA and CDR2 is YSYEKL. J was trimmed by 8 bases and V by 0 bases; bases with no gene match: 3. The CDR3 runs 14 residues.

On this clone itself: The likely explanation is a read error, given a far larger clone one base away. V is TRBV11-2 and J is TRBJ1-1, with unresolved D. The CDR3 contains 19 residues. V lost 5 bases and J lost 0, with 25 bases in between. CDR1 and CDR2 (germline): SGHAT, FQNNGV. The CDR3 loop reads CASSQDFGRTALLNTEAFF. CDR3 DNA: TGTGCCAGCAGCCAAGATTTCGGGAGAACAGCCCTTTTGAACACTGAAGCTTTCTTT.

The chain links TRBV5-1 to TRBJ1-1, with 9 bases aligning to TRBD1. With 5 bases clipped from V and 4 bases from J, the junction kept 9 bases outside the gene matches. In germline, CDR1 is SGHRS, CDR2 YFSETQ. The CDR3 loop spans 15 amino acids. CDR3 region: CASSFSGTGITEAFF. The CDR3 DNA reads TGCGCCAGCAGTTTCTCCGGGACAGGGATCACTGAAGCTTTCTTT.

The chain uses TRBV29-1 and TRBJ1-2; no clear D gene. Trimming removed 5 bases at V and 4 bases at J, with 14 bases between. CDR3 length equals 13 residues. Germline loops: CDR1 SQVTM, CDR2 ANQGSEA. The CDR3 here is CSVTPLGSYGYTF. In nucleotides, the CDR3 is TGCAGCGTTACACCCCTGGGTAGCTATGGCTACACCTTC. Variable domain in full (rest from reference TRBV29-1 and TRBJ1-2): SAVISQKPSRDICQRGTSLTIQCQVDSQVTMMFWYRQQPGQSLTLIATANQGSEATYESGFVIDKFPISRPNLTFSTLTVSNMSPEDSSIYLCSVTPLGSYGYTFGSGTRLTVV.

J is TRBJ2-2 and V is TRBV7-9; no clear D gene. The V end was cut by 2 bases, the J end by 7 bases, with 8 bases between. This CDR3 region has 13 residues. Per the germline V gene, CDR1 is SEHNR and CDR2 is FQNEAQ (reference sequence). CDR3 bases: TGTGCCAGCAGCTTATCCCCAAGCGGGGAGCTGTTTTTT. It translates to CASSLSPSGELFF. The complete variable domain, with remaining parts taken from reference TRBV7-9 and TRBJ2-2, reads DTGVSQNPRHKITKRGQNVTFRCDPISEHNRLYWYRQTLGQGPEFLTYFQNEAQLEKSRLLSDRFSAERPKGSFSTLEIQRTEQGDSAMYLCASSLSPSGELFFGEGSRLTVL.

This clone was seen once. The CDR3 DNA is TGTGCCAGTAGTCCGTATCATCTAGCGGGACCATCCTACGAGCAGTACTTC. Protein product: CASSPYHLAGPSYEQYF. The chain has TRBV19 and TRBJ2-7, with TRBD2 matching over 9 bases. CDR1 and CDR2 (germline): LNHDA, SQIVND (reference sequence). Trimming at V came to 5 bases and at J to 1 base, leaving 12 bases not matched to a gene. The CDR3 is 17 residues long. The full variable domain, with the rest looked up from reference TRBV19 and TRBJ2-7, is DGGITQSPKYLFRKEGQNVTLSCEQNLNHDAMYWYRQDPGQGLRLIYYSQIVNDFQKGDIAEGYSVSREKKESFPLTVTSAQKNPTAFYLCASSPYHLAGPSYEQYFGPGTRLTVT.

The chain's CDR3 is CAIIGTPGNTIYF. For the CDR3, the DNA is TGTGCCATCATTGGGACCCCTGGAAACACCATATATTTT. The V and J genes are TRBV10-3 and TRBJ1-3; weak D call: TRBD1 (5 bases). Trimming shortened V by 7 bases and J by 2 bases, and 9 bases separated the two germline ends. From germline, CDR1 is ENHRY and CDR2 SYGVKD. The CDR3 has 13 amino acids.

This sequence joins TRBV6-6 and TRBJ1-5; TRBD1 aligns across 8 bases. This CDR3 is 13 amino acids long. The V segment lost 4 bases and the J segment 5 bases; nucleotides outside the gene matches: 1. Germline values: CDR1 MNHNY, CDR2 SVGAGI (reference sequence). The DNA for the CDR3 is TGTGCCAGCAGTTCGACAGGGGATCAGCCCCAGCATTTT. It translates to CASSSTGDQPQHF.